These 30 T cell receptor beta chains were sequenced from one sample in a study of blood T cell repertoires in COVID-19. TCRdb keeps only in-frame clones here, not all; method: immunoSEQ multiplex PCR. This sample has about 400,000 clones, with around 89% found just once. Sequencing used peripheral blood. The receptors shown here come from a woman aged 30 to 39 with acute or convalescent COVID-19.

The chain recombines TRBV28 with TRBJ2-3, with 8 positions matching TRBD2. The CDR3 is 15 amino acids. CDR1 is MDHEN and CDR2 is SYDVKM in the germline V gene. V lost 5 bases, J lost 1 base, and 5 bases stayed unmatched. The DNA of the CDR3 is TGTGCCAGCAGTCCCCGGGGGGGAGGCACAGATACGCAGTATTTT. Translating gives CASSPRGGGTDTQYF.

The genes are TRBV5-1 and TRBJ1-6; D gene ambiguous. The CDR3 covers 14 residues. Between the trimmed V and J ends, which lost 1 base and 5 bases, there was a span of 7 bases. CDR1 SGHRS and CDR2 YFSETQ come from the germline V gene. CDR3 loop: CASSLPSDNSPLHF. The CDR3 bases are TGCGCCAGCAGCTTGCCCTCGGATAATTCACCCCTCCACTTT.

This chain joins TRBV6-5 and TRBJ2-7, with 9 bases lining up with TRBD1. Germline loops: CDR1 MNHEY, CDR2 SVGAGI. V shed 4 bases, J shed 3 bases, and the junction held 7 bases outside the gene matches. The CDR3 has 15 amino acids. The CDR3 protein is CASSLTGTGSYEQYF. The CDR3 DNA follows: TGTGCCAGCAGTTTGACCGGGACAGGGAGCTACGAGCAGTACTTC.

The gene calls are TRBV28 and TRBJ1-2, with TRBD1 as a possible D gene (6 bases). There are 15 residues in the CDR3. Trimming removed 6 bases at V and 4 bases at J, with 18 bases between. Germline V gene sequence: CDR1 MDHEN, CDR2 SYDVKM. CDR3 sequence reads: CASSRGGGFGYGYTF. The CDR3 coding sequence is TGTGCCAGCAGCCGAGGCGGGGGCTTCGGCTATGGCTACACCTTC.

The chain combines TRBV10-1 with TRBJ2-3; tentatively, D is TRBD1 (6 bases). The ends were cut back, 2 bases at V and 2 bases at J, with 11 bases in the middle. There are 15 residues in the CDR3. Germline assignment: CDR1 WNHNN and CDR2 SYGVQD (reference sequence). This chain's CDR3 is CASSEPGVFTDTQYF. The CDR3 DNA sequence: TGCGCCAGCAGTGAGCCAGGGGTATTCACAGATACGCAGTATTTT.

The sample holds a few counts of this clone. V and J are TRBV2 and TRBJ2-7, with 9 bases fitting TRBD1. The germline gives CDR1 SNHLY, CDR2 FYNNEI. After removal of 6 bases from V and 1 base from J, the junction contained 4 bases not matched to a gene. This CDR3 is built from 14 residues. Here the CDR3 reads CASRVTGGSYEQYF. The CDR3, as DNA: TGTGCCAGCAGAGTGACAGGGGGTTCCTACGAGCAGTACTTC. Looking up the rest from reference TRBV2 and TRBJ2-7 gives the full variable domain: EPEVTQTPSHQVTQMGQEVILRCVPISNHLYFYWYRQILGQKVEFLVSFYNNEISEKSEIFDDQFSVERPDGSNFTLKIRSTKLEDSAMYFCASRVTGGSYEQYFGPGTRLTVT.

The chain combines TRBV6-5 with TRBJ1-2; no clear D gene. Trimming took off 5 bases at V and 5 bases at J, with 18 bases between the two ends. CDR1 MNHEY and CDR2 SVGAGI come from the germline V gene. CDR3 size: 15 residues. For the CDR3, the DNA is TGTGCCAGCAGTAGGAGCCGGGGAACACATTATGGCTACACCTTC. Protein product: CASSRSRGTHYGYTF.

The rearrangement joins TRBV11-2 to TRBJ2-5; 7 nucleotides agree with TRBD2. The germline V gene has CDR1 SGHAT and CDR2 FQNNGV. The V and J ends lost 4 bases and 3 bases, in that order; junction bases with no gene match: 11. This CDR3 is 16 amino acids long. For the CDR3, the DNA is TGTGCCAGCAGCTCGGAGCGGGGAAGATTAAAAGAGACCCAGTACTTC. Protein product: CASSSERGRLKETQYF.

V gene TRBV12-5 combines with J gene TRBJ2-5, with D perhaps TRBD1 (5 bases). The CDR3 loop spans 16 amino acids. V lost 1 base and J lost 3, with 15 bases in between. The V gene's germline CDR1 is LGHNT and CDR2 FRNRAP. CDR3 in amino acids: CASGLGQPSTEETQYF. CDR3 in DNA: TGTGCTAGTGGTTTGGGACAGCCGTCGACGGAAGAGACCCAGTACTTC.

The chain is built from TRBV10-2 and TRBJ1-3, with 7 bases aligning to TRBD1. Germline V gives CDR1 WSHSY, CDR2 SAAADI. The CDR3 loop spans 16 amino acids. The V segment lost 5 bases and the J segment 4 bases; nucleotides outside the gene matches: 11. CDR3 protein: CASSRASTGPGNTIYF. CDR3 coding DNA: TGCGCCAGCAGTAGGGCTTCGACAGGGCCCGGAAACACCATATATTTT.

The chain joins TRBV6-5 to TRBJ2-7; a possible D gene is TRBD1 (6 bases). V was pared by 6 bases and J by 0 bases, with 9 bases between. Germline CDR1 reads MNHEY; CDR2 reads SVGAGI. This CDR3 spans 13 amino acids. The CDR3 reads CASRRQVSYEQYF. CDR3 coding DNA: TGTGCCAGCAGACGACAGGTCTCCTACGAGCAGTACTTC.

Here the CDR3 reads CASSHRDRDDSPLHF. The CDR3 nucleotides are TGTGCCAGCAGCCACCGGGACAGGGACGATTCACCCCTCCACTTT. V usage is TRBV3-1 (or the pseudogene TRBV3-2) and J usage is TRBJ1-6, with 9 bases fitting TRBD1. V gave up 3 bases and J gave up 8 bases; unmatched junction bases: 5. Germline loops: CDR1 LGHDT, CDR2 YNNKEL (reference sequence). The CDR3 is 15 residues long.

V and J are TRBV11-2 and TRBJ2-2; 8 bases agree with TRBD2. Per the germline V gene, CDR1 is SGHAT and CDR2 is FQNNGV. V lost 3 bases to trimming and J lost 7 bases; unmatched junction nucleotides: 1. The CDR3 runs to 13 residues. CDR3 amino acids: CASSLGTSGELFF. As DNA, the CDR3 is TGTGCCAGCAGCTTGGGGACTAGCGGGGAGCTGTTTTTT.

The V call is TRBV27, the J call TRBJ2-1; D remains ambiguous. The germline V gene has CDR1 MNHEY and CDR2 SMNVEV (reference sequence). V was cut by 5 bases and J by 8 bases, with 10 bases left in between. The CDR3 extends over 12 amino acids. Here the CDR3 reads CASSEVPHEQFF. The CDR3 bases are TGTGCCAGCAGTGAGGTCCCCCATGAGCAGTTCTTC.

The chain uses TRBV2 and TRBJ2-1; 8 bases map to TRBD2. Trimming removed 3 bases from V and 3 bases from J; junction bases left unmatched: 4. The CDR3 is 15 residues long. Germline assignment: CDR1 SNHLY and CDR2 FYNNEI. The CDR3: CASSDGGAYYNEQFF. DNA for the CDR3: TGTGCCAGCAGTGACGGGGGGGCCTACTACAATGAGCAGTTCTTC.

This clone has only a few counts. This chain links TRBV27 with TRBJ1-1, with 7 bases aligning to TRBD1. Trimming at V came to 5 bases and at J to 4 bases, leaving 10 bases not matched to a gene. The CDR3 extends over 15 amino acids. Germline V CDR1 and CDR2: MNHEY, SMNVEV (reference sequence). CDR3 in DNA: TGTGCCAGCAGTCTAAAACCGACAGGGCGCACTGAAGCTTTCTTT. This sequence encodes CASSLKPTGRTEAFF.

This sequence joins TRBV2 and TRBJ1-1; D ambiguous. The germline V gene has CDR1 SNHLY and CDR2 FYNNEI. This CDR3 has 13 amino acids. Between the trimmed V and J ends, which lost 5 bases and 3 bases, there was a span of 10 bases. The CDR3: CASSTQSDTEAFF. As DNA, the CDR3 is TGTGCCAGCAGTACCCAGTCAGACACTGAAGCTTTCTTT.

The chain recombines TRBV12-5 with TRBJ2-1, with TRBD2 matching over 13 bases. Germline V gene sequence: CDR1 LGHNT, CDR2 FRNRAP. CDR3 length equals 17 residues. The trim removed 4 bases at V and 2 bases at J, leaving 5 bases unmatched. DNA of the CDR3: TGTGCTAGTGGTTGGGGAACTAGCGGGGGGGCCTACAATGAGCAGTTCTTC. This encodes CASGWGTSGGAYNEQFF. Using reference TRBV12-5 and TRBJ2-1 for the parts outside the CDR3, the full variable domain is DARVTQTPRHKVTEMGQEVTMRCQPILGHNTVFWYRQTMMQGLELLAYFRNRAPLDDSGMPKDRFSAEMPDATLATLKIQPSEPRDSAVYFCASGWGTSGGAYNEQFFGPGTRLTVL.

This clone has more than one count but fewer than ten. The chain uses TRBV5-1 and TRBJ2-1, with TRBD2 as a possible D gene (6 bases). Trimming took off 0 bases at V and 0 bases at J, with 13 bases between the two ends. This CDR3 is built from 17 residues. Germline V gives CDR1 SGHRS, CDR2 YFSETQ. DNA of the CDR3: TGCGCCAGCAGCTTGGCCCTGCGGGGCCTCTCCTACAATGAGCAGTTCTTC. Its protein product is CASSLALRGLSYNEQFF.

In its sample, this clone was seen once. DNA for the CDR3: TGCGCCAGCAGCCTCATTCCGGGACAGTGGCAGAAAGAGACCCAGTACTTC. Protein: CASSLIPGQWQKETQYF. This chain links TRBV4-1 with TRBJ2-5; 7 bases map to TRBD1. This CDR3 region has 17 residues. V dropped 4 bases and J dropped 3; count of bases not matched to a gene: 14. In germline, CDR1 is MGHRA, CDR2 YSYEKL.

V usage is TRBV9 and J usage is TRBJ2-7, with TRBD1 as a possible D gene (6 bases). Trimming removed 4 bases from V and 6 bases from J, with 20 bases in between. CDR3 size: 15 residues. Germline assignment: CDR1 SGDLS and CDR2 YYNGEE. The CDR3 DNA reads TGTGCCAGCAGCTCCTCGCAGGGGTCGGAACCCGAGCAGTACTTC. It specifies CASSSSQGSEPEQYF.

CDR3 sequence reads: CASSLSRFSGANVLTF. DNA of the CDR3: TGTGCCAGCAGCTTAAGCCGATTTTCTGGGGCCAACGTCCTGACTTTC. V usage is TRBV7-2 and J usage is TRBJ2-6; unclear D gene. V was trimmed by 2 bases and J by 1 base, leaving 9 bases between them. The CDR3 extends over 16 amino acids. The germline V gene has CDR1 SGHTA and CDR2 FQGNSA.

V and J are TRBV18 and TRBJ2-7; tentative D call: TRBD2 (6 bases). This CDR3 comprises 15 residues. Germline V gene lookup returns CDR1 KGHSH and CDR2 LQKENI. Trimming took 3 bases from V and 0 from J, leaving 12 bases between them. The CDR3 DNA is TGTGCCAGCTCACCGGAGGGCGGTAGCTCCTACGAGCAGTACTTC. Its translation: CASSPEGGSSYEQYF. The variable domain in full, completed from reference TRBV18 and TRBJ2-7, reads NAGVMQNPRHLVRRRGQEARLRCSPMKGHSHVYWYRQLPEEGLKFMVYLQKENIIDESGMPKERFSAEFPKEGPSILRIQQVVRGDSAAYFCASSPEGGSSYEQYFGPGTRLTVT.

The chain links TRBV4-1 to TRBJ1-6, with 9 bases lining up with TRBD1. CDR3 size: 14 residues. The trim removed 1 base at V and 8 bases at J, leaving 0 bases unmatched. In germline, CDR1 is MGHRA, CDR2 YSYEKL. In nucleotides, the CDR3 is TGCGCCAGCAGCCAAGGGACAGGGGATTCACCCCTCCACTTT. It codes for CASSQGTGDSPLHF.

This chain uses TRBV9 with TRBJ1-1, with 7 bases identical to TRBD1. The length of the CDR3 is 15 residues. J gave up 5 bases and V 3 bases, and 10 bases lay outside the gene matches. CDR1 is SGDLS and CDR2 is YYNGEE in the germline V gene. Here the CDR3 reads CASSERGLPRTEAFF. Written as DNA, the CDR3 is TGTGCCAGCAGCGAGAGGGGGCTCCCGAGGACTGAAGCTTTCTTT.

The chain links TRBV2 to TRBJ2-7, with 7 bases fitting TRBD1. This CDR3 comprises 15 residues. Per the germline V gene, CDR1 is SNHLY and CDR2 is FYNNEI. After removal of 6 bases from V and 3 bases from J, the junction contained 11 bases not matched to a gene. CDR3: CASREQGSRHYEQYF. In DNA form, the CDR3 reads TGTGCCAGCAGGGAACAGGGGTCGCGACACTACGAGCAGTACTTC.

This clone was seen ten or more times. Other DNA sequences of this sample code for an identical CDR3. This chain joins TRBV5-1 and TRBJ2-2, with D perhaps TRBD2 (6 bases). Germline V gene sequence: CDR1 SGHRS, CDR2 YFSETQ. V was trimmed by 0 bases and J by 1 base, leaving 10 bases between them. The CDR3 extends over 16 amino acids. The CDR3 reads CASSLGRRGNTGELFF. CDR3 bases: TGCGCCAGCAGCTTGGGTCGGCGGGGGAACACCGGGGAGCTGTTTTTT.

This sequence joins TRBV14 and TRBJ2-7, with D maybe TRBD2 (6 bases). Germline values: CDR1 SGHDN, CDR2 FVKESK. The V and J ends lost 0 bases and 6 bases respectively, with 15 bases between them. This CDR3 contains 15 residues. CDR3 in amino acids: CASSQDSSGRSEQYF. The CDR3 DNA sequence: TGTGCCAGCAGCCAAGATTCTTCAGGGAGGAGCGAGCAGTACTTC.

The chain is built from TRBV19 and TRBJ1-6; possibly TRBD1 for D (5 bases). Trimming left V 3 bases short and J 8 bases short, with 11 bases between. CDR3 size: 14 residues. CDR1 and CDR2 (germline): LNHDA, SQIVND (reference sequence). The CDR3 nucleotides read TGTGCCAGTAGTATGGTGACAGCATATTCACCCCTCCACTTT. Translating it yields CASSMVTAYSPLHF.

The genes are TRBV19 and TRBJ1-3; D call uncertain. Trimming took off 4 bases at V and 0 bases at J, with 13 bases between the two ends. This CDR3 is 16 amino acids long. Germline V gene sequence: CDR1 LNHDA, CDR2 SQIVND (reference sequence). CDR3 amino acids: CASSRRSAFSGNTIYF. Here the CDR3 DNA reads TGTGCCAGTAGTAGGAGGTCAGCATTCTCTGGAAACACCATATATTTT. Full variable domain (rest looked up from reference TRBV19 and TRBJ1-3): DGGITQSPKYLFRKEGQNVTLSCEQNLNHDAMYWYRQDPGQGLRLIYYSQIVNDFQKGDIAEGYSVSREKKESFPLTVTSAQKNPTAFYLCASSRRSAFSGNTIYFGEGSWLTVV.